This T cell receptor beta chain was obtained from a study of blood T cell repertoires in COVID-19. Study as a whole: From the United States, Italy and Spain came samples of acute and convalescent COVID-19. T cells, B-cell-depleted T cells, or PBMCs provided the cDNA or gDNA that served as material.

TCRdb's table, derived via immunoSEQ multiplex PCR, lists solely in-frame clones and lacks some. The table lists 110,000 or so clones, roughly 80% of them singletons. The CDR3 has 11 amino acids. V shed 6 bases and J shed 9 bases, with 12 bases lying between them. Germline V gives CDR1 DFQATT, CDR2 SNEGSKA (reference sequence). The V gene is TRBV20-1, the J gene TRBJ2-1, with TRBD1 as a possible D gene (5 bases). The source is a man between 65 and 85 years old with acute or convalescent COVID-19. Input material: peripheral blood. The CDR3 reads CSARLQGEQFF. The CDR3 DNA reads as TGCAGTGCAAGACTCCAGGGTGAGCAGTTCTTC.